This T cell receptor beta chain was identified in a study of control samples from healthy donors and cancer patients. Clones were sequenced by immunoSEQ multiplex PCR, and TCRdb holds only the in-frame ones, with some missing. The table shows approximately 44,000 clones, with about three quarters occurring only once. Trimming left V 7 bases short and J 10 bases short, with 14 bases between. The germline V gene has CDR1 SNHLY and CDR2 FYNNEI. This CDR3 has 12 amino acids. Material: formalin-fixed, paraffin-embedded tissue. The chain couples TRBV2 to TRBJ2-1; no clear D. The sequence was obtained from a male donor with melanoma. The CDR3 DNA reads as TGTGCCAGCACTGAGACTGGAAGAGAGCAGTTCTTC. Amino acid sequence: CASTETGREQFF.